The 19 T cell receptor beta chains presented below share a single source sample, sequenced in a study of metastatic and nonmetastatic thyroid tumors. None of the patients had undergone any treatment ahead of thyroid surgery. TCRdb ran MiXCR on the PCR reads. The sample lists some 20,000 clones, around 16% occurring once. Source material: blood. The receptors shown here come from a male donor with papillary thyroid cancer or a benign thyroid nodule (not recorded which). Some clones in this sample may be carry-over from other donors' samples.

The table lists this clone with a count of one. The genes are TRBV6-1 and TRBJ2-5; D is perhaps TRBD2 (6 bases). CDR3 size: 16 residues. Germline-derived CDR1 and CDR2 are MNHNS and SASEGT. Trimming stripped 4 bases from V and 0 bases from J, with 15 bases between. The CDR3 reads CASSVDSGFYQETQYF. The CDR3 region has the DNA TGTGCCAGCAGTGTTGACAGCGGGTTTTACCAAGAGACCCAGTACTTC.

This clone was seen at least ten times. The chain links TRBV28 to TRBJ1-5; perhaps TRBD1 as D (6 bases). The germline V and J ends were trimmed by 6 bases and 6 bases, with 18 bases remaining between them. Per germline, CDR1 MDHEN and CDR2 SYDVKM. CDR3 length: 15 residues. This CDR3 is CASRAWGASSQPQHF. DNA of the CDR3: TGTGCCAGCAGGGCGTGGGGGGCATCTAGTCAGCCCCAGCATTTT.

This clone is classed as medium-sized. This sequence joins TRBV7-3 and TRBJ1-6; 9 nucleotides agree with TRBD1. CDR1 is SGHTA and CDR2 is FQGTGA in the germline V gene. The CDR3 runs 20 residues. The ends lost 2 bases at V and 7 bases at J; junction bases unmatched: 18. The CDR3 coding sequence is TGTGCCAGCAGCTTATCGATTGCTGGGGGACAGGGAAAATTAAATTCACCCCTCCACTTT. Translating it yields CASSLSIAGGQGKLNSPLHF.

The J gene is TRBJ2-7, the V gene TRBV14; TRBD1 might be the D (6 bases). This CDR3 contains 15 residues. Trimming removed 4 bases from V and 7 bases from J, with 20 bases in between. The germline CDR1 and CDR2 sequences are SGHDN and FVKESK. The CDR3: CASSRYSQGFWEQYF. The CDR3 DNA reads TGTGCCAGCAGCCGGTATAGTCAGGGGTTTTGGGAGCAGTACTTC.

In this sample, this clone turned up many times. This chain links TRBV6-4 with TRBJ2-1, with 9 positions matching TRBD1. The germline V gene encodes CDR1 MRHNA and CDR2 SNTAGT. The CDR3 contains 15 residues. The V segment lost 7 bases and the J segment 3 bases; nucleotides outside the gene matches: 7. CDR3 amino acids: CASTKGQGSYNEQFF. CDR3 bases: TGTGCCAGCACTAAGGGACAGGGTAGCTACAATGAGCAGTTCTTC.

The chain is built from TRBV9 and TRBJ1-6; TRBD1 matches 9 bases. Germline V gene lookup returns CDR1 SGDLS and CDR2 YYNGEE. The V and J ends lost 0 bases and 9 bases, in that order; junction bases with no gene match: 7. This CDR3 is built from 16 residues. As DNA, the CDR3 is TGTGCCAGCAGCGTAGGAAGGACACAGGGGGCTTCACCCCTCCACTTT. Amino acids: CASSVGRTQGASPLHF.

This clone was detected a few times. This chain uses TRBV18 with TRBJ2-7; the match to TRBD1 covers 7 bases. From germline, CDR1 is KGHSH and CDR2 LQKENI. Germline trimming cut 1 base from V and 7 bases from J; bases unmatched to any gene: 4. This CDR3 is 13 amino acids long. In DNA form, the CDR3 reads TGTGCCAGCTCACCACAGGGGGCTGGAGAGCAGTACTTC. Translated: CASSPQGAGEQYF.

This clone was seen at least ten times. Written as DNA, the CDR3 is TGTGCCAGCAGTTTAACCCTTAGCGGGAGACGAGACGAGCAGTACTTC. Protein: CASSLTLSGRRDEQYF. The chain recombines TRBV28 with TRBJ2-7; 9 bases match TRBD2. Germline V gene lookup returns CDR1 MDHEN and CDR2 SYDVKM. The CDR3 spans 16 residues. Losses at the gene ends were 2 bases for V and 5 bases for J; bases not matched to a gene: 10.

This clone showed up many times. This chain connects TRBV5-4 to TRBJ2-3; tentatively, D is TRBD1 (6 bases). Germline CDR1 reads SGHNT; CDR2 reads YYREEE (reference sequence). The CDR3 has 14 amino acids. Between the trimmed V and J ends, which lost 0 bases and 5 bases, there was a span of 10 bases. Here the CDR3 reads CASSLGGRKDTQYF. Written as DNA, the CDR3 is TGTGCCAGCAGCTTGGGGGGGCGCAAAGATACGCAGTATTTT.

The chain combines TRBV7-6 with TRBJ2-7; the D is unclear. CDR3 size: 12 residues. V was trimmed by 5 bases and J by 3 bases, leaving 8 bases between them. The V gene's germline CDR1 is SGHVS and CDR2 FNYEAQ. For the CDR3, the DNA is TGTGCCAGCAGCCCAGGCAGCTACGAGCAGTACTTC. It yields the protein CASSPGSYEQYF.

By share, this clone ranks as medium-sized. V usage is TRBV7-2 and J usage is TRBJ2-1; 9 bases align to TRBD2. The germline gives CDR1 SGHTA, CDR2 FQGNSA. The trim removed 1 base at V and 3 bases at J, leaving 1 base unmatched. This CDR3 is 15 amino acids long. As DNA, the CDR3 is TGTGCCAGCAGCTTAGGACTAGCGGACTACAATGAGCAGTTCTTC. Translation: CASSLGLADYNEQFF. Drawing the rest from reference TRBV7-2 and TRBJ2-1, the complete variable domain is GAGVSQSPSNKVTEKGKDVELRCDPISGHTALYWYRQSLGQGLEFLIYFQGNSAPDKSGLPSDRFSAERTGGSVSTLTIQRTQQEDSAVYLCASSLGLADYNEQFFGPGTRLTVL.

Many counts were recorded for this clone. The CDR3 DNA is TGCAGTGCTAGATTACAGGATGGAGCTTTCTTT. Amino acid sequence: CSARLQDGAFF. The chain couples TRBV20-1 to TRBJ1-1, with a weak D call TRBD1 (5 bases). This CDR3 has 11 residues. Trimming removed 2 bases at V and 10 bases at J, with 11 bases between. CDR1 DFQATT and CDR2 SNEGSKA come from the germline V gene (reference sequence).

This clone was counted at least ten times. The DNA for the CDR3 is TGTGCCAGCGAGGGACAAATCACCTACAATGAGCAGTTCTTC. Its translation is CASEGQITYNEQFF. This sequence joins TRBV7-9 and TRBJ2-1; maybe TRBD1 (6 bases). Germline assignment: CDR1 SEHNR and CDR2 FQNEAQ (reference sequence). The CDR3 has 14 amino acids. V lost 8 bases to trimming and J lost 2 bases, with 13 bases between them.

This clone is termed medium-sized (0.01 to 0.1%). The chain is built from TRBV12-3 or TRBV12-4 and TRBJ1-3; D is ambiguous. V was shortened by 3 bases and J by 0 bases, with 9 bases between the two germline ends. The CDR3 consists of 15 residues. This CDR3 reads CASSFSDYSGNTIYF. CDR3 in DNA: TGTGCCAGCAGTTTTTCGGACTACTCTGGAAACACCATATATTTT.

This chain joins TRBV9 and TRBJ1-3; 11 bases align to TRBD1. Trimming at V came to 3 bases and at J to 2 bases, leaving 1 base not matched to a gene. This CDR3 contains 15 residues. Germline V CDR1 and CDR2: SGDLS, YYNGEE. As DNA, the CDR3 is TGTGCCAGCAGCGCGGGACAGGGGGCTGGAAACACCATATATTTT. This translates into CASSAGQGAGNTIYF.

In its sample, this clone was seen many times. In DNA form, the CDR3 reads TGTGCCAGCAGCTCCAACCCAAGTTTCACAGATACGCAGTATTTT. It encodes CASSSNPSFTDTQYF. J is TRBJ2-3 and V is TRBV11-2; D ambiguous. Germline V CDR1 and CDR2: SGHAT, FQNNGV. The V end was cut by 4 bases, the J end by 2 bases, with 13 bases between. CDR3 length equals 15 residues.

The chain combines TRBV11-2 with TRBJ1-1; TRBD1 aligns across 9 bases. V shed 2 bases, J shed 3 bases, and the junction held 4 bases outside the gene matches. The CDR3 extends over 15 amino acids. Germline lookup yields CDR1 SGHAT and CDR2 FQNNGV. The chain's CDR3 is CASSLRGQGYTEAFF. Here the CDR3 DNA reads TGTGCCAGCAGCTTAAGGGGACAGGGATACACTGAAGCTTTCTTT.

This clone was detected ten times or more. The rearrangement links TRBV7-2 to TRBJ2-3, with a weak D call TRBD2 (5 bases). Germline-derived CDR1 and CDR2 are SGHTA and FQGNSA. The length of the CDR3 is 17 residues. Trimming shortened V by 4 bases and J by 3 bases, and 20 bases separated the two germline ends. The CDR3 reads CASSSSRAGSITDTQYF. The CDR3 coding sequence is TGTGCCAGCAGCTCCTCAAGGGCGGGCTCCATTACAGATACGCAGTATTTT. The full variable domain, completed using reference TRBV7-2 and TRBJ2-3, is GAGVSQSPSNKVTEKGKDVELRCDPISGHTALYWYRQSLGQGLEFLIYFQGNSAPDKSGLPSDRFSAERTGGSVSTLTIQRTQQEDSAVYLCASSSSRAGSITDTQYFGPGTRLTVL.

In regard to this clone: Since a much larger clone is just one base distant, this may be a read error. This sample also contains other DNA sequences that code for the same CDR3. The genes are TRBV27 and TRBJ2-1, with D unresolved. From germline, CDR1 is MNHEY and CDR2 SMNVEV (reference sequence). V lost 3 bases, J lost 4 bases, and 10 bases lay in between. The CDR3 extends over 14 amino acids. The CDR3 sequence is CASSFLGKYNEQFF. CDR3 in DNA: TGTGCCAGCAGTTTCTTAGGCAAGTACAATGAGCAGTTCTTC.